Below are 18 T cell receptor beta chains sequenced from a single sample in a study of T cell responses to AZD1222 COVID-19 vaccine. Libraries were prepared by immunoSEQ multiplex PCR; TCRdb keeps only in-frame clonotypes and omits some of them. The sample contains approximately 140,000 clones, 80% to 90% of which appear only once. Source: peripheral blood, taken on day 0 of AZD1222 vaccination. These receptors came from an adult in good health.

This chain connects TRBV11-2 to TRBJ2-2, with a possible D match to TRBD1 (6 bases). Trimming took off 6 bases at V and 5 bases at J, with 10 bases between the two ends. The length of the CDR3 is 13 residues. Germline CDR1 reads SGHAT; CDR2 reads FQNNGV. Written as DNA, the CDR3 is TGTGCCAGCAGTTTCACAGGGACCGGGGAGCTGTTTTTT. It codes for CASSFTGTGELFF.

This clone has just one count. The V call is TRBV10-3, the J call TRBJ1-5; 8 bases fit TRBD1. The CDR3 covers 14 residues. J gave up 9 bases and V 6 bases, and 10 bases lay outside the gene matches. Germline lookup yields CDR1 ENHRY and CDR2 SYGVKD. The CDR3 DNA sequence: TGTGCCATCAGCGACACAGGGGGAAGAGGGCCCCAGCATTTT. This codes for CAISDTGGRGPQHF.

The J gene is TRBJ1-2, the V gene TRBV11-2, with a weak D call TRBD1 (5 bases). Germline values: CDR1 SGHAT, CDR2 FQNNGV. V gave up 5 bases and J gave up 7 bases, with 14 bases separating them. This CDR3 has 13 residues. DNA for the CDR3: TGTGCCAGCAGCCGAGGGGTCCGGACTGGCTACACCTTC. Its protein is CASSRGVRTGYTF.

CDR3 DNA sequence: TGTGCCAGCAGCTTAGGGACGCAGCGGAGGACCTACGAGCAGTACTTC. Translated, it gives CASSLGTQRRTYEQYF. The chain carries TRBV11-2 and TRBJ2-7; weak D call: TRBD2 (5 bases). CDR1 SGHAT and CDR2 FQNNGV come from the germline V gene. Trimming removed 1 base at V and 2 bases at J, with 15 bases between. This CDR3 has 16 residues. The full variable domain, completed using reference TRBV11-2 and TRBJ2-7, is EAGVAQSPRYKIIEKRQSVAFWCNPISGHATLYWYQQILGQGPKLLIQFQNNGVVDDSQLPKDRFSAERLKGVDSTLKIQPAKLEDSAVYLCASSLGTQRRTYEQYFGPGTRLTVT.

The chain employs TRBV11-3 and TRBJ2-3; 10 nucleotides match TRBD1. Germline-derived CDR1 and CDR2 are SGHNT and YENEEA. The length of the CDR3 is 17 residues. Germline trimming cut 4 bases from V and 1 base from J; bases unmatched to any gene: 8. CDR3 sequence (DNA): TGTGCCAGCAGCTCGTATCCGACAGGGGGCCGCACAGATACGCAGTATTTT. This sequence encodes CASSSYPTGGRTDTQYF. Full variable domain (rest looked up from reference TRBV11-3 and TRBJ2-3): EAGVVQSPRYKIIEKKQPVAFWCNPISGHNTLYWYLQNLGQGPELLIRYENEEAVDDSQLPKDRFSAERLKGVDSTLKIQPAELGDSAVYLCASSSYPTGGRTDTQYFGPGTRLTVL.

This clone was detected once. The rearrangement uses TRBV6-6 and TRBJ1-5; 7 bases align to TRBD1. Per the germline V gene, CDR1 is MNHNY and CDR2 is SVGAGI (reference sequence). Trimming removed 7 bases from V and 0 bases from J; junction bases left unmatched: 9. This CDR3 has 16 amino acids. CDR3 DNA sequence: TGTGCCAGCACCCAGGGACAGCTTTATAGCAATCAGCCCCAGCATTTT. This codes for CASTQGQLYSNQPQHF.

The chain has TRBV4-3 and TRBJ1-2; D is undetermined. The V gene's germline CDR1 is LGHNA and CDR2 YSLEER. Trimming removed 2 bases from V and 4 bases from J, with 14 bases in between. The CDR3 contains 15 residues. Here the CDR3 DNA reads TGCGCCAGCAGCCAATCAGCTATCGCCCGCTATGGCTACACCTTC. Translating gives CASSQSAIARYGYTF.

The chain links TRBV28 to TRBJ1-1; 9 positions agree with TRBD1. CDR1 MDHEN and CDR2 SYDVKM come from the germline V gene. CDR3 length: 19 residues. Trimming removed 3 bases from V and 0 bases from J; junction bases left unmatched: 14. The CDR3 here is CASSFNRGTGRRLNTEAFF. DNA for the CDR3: TGTGCCAGCAGTTTTAATCGTGGGACAGGGCGAAGATTGAACACTGAAGCTTTCTTT.

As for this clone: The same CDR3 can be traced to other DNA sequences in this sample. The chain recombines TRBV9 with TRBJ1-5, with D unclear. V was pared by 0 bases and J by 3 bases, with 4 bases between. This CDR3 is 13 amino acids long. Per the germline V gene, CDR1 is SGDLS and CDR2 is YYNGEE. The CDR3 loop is CASSVDPNQPQHF. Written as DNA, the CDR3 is TGTGCCAGCAGCGTAGACCCCAATCAGCCCCAGCATTTT.

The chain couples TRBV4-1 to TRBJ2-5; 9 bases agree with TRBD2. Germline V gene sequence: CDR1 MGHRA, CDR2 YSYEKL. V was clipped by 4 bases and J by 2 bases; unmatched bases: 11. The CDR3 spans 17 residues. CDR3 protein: CASSPIGTSRLQETQYF. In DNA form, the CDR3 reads TGCGCCAGCAGCCCGATCGGGACTAGCAGACTACAAGAGACCCAGTACTTC.

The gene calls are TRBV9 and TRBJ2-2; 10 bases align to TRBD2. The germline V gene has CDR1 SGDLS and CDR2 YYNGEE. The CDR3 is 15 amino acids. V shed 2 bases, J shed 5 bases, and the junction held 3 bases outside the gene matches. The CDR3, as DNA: TGTGCCAGCAGCGTCACTAGCGGGACTACCGGGGAGCTGTTTTTT. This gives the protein CASSVTSGTTGELFF.

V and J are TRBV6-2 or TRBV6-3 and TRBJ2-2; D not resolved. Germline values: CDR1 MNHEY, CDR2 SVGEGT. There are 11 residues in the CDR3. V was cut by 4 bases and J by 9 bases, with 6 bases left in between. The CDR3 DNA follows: TGTGCCAGCAGTTCCCTCTGGGAGCTGTTTTTT. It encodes CASSSLWELFF.

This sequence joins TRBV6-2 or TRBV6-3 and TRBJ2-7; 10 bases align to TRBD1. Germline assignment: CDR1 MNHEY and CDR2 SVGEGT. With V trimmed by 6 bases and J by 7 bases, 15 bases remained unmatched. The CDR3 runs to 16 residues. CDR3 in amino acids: CASSLAPGQGFLEQYF. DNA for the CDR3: TGTGCCAGCAGCCTTGCACCGGGACAGGGGTTTCTTGAGCAGTACTTC.

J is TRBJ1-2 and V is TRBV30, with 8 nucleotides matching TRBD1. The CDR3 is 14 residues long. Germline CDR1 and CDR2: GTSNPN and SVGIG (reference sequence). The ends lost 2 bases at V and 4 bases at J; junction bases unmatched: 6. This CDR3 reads CAWSSGQGFYGYTF. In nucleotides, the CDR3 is TGTGCCTGGAGTTCAGGACAGGGATTCTATGGCTACACCTTC.

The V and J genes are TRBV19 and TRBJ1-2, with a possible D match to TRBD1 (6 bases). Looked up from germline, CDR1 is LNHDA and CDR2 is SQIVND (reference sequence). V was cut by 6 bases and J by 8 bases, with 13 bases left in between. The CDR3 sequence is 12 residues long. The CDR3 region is CASRSGTHGYTF. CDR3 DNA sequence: TGTGCCAGTAGGAGCGGGACACACGGCTACACCTTC.

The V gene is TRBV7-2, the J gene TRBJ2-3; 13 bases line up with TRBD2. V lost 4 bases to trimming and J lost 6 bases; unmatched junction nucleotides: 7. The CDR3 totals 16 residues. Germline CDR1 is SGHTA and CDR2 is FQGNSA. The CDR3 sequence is CASSSRTSGSVDTQYF. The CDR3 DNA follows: TGTGCCAGCAGCTCCCGGACTAGCGGGAGTGTCGATACGCAGTATTTT.

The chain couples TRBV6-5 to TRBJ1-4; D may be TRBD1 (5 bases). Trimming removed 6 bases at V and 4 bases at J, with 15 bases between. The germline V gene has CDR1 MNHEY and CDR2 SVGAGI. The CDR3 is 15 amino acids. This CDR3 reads CASSPGGGFNEKLFF. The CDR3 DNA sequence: TGTGCCAGCAGCCCCGGCGGGGGGTTTAATGAAAAACTGTTTTTT.

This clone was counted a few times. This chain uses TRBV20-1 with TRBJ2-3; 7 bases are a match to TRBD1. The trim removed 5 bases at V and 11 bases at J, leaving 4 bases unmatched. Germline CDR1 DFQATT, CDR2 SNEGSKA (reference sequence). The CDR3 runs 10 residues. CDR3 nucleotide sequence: TGCAGTGCTGTCTGGGACAGGCAGTATTTT. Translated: CSAVWDRQYF.